These T cell receptor beta chains were read from a single sample in a study of human CD4 T cells and Enterobacteriaceae. The protocol was immunoSEQ multiplex PCR, while the TCRdb copy is restricted to in-frame clones and leaves out a portion. The sample contains 25,000 to 30,000 clones, 65% to 85% of which appear only once. Specimen: memory CD4+ T cells from blood. These TCRs come from a human donor in good health. The CDR3 runs from the conserved cysteine through the conserved F or W. A D gene is named only where the DNA matches it firmly. Part of the rows lack a size; the others show once, few, many or a class for expanded clones.

>.|TRBD1|TRBV5-1|TRBJ1-4
CASSPTGVNEKLFF
TGCGCCAGCAGCCCGACAGGGGTTAATGAAAAACTGTTTTTT
>few|.|TRBV12-1|TRBJ1-5
CASSDGPVPPQHF
TGTGCCAGCAGCGACGGTCCGGTCCCGCCCCAGCATTTT
>once|TRBD2|TRBV5-4|TRBJ2-1
CASSPVLAEYNEQFF
TGTGCCAGCAGCCCCGTACTAGCGGAGTACAATGAGCAGTTCTTC
>.|.|TRBV25-1|TRBJ1-1
CASSWDNAAFF
TGTGCCAGCAGTTGGGACAATGCAGCTTTCTTT
>.|TRBD1|TRBV29-1|TRBJ1-2
CSVVKDRANYGYTF
TGCAGCGTTGTCAAGGACAGGGCTAACTATGGCTACACCTTC
>.|TRBD1|TRBV7-6|TRBJ1-1
CASSKTGGNTEAFF
TGTGCCAGCAGCAAGACAGGGGGGAACACTGAAGCTTTCTTT
>.|TRBD2|TRBV6-1|TRBJ2-7
CASSEKNQPGGVRGEQYF
TGTGCCAGCAGTGAAAAGAATCAACCGGGGGGAGTAAGAGGCGAGCAGTACTTC
>.|TRBD2|TRBV19|TRBJ2-2
CASSSGSGGTGELFF
TGTGCCAGTAGTAGCGGGAGCGGCGGCACCGGGGAGCTGTTTTTT
>.|TRBD1|TRBV28|TRBJ1-2
CASRPQRQGYYGYTF
TGTGCCAGCAGGCCTCAAAGACAGGGTTATTATGGCTACACCTTC
>once|.|TRBV28|TRBJ2-7
CASTKDSSYEQYF
TGTGCCAGCACCAAGGACTCCTCCTACGAGCAGTACTTC
>.|.|TRBV10-3|TRBJ1-2
CAINGGNNYGYTF
TGTGCCATCAATGGGGGGAATAACTATGGCTACACCTTC
>.|TRBD1|TRBV6-5|TRBJ1-2
CASSRDRIYGYTF
TGTGCCAGCAGTCGGGACAGGATCTATGGCTACACCTTC
>.|.|TRBV30|TRBJ1-5
CAWTGGLNQPQHF
TGTGCCTGGACCGGGGGTCTCAATCAGCCCCAGCATTTT
>few|.|TRBV18|TRBJ2-7
CASSPSDNSYEQYF
TGTGCCAGCTCACCGTCGGACAACTCCTACGAGCAGTACTTC